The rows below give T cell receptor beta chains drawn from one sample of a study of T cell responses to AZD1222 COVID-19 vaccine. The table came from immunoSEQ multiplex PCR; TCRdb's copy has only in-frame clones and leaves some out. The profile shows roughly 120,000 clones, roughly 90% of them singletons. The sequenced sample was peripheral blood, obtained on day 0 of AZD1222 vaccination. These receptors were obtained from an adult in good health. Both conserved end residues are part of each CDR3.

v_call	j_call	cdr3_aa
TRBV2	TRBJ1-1	CASSRQATEAFF
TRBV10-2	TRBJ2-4	CASSEPGWDIQYF
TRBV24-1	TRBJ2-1	CATSDPSGSFYNEQFF
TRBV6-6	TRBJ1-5	CASSYRDRGGNQPQHF
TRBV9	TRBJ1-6	CASSVDMGSPLHF
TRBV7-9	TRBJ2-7	CASSLGEVLYEQYF
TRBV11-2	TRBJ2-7	CASTPLVSYEQYF
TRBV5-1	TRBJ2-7	CATSTGGGYEQYF
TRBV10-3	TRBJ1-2	CAISKALGRDNYGYTF
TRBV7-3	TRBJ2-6	CASSLVAGAGANVLTF
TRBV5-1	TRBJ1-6	CASSLDSGNNSPLHF
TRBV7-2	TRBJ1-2	CASSLGGTANYGYTF
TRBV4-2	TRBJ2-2	CASSQEVQGLNTGELFF
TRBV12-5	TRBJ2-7	CASGLANGTGGTYEQYF
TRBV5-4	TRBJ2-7	CASSRHTPEYEQYF
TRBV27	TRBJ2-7	CADSNSRRVIGYEQYF
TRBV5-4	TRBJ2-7	CASSTPAALFGEQYF
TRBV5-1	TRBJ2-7	CASSLEDRTYEQYF
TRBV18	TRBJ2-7	CASSPSEDYEQYF
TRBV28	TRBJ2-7	CASSQGELSSYEQYF
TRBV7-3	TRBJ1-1	CASSFKGTGEAFF
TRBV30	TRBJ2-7	CAWSGYEQYF
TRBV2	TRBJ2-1	CASSVGGYNEQFF
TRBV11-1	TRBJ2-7	CASSLWVAGAYEQYF
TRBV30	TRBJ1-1	CAWTPGRENTEAFF
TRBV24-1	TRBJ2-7	CATSDPGQGTYEQYF
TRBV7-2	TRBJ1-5	CASSLDPRGRNQPQHF
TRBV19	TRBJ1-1	CASSIDRRKNTEAFF
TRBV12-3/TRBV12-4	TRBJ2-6	CATGSSGANVLTF
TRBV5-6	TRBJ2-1	CASSLGLSQAEQFF
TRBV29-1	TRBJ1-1	CSVVRDRGLNTEAFF
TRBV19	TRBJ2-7	CASSMGRSEQYF
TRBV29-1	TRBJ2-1	CSGSRGEQFF
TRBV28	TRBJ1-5	CASSFPKPGQNNQPQHF
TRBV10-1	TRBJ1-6	CASSESLGGNSPLHF
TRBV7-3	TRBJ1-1	CASSPVGGSTEAFF
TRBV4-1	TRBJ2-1	CASSQDWGVGLAVYNEQFF
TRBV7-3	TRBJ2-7	CASSLPPDRAFSYEQYF
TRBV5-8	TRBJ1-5	CASSLQGYSNQPQHF
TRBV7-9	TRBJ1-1	CASSRAPNTEAFF
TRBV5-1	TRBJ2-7	CASSLGGGQKTYEQYF
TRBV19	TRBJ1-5	CASSIGGARSNQPQHF
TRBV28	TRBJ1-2	CASMDPNYGYTF
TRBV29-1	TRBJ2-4	CSVQPSRGKNIQYF
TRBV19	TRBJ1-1	CASSIVGGVTEAFF
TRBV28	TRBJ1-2	CASGLGYGYTF
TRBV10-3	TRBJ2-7	CAIGKTSGPTYEQYF
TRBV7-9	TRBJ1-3	CASSSTRLDRGKGNTIYF